The table lists the clone carrying this T cell receptor (beta chain) with a few counts. The CDR3 sequence is 14 residues long. Germline V gene data show CDR1 as SGHNT and CDR2 as YYREEE (reference sequence). Trimming pared 0 bases from V and 2 bases from J, leaving 8 bases between. Methods used by the authors: Using reference gene primer amplification, nucleated cell counts were estimated. The protocol was immunoSEQ multiplex PCR, while the TCRdb copy is restricted to in-frame clones and leaves out a portion. That table supplies the V and J calls and clone size; D and trimming were determined from the DNA. The profile shows 200,000 to 250,000 clones, over 70% of them singletons. The sample belongs to a study of blood T cell repertoires in COVID-19. Study in general: The samples span acute and convalescent COVID-19 from the United States, Italy and Spain. T cells, B-cell-depleted T cells, or PBMCs provided the cDNA or gDNA that served as material.

Sequencing was done on a sample of peripheral blood. The receptor was isolated from a woman aged 70 to 79 with acute or convalescent COVID-19. This rearrangement joins TRBV5-4 to TRBJ1-2; D may be TRBD1 (5 bases). The CDR3 region is CASSLARGNYGYTF. CDR3 DNA sequence: TGTGCCAGCAGCTTGGCTAGGGGCAACTATGGCTACACCTTC. The complete variable domain, with remaining parts taken from reference TRBV5-4 and TRBJ1-2, reads ETGVTQSPTHLIKTRGQQVTLRCSSQSGHNTVSWYQQALGQGPQFIFQYYREEENGRGNFPPRFSGLQFPNYSSELNVNALELDDSALYLCASSLARGNYGYTFGSGTRLTVV.